This paragraph covers one T cell receptor (beta chain) sequence. The data stem from a study of blood T cell repertoires in COVID-19. Overall study: In each case, the material was cDNA or gDNA derived from T cells, B-cell-depleted T cells, or PBMCs.

The germline V gene encodes CDR1 MGHRA and CDR2 YSYEKL. The V gene end was trimmed by 6 bases and the J gene end by 14 bases; junction bases not matched to a gene: 12. The CDR3 is 14 amino acids. Method: immunoSEQ multiplex PCR; TCRdb's copy keeps in-frame clones and lacks some. This sample yields tens of thousands of clones, of which around 84% are seen a single time; under 3% belongs to the top ten. The chain combines TRBV4-1 with TRBJ2-1; 11 bases are shared with TRBD2. The sequenced sample consisted of peripheral blood. The source is a man in his fifties or sixties with acute or convalescent COVID-19. The CDR3 loop reads CASRTTTSGGFEFF. CDR3 DNA sequence: TGCGCCAGCAGGACCACAACTAGCGGGGGTTTCGAGTTCTTC.